A selection of T cell receptor beta chains follows, all from one sample in a study of cytomegalovirus exposure and HLA in healthy donors. Sequencing was performed with immunoSEQ multiplex PCR; in TCRdb, only in-frame clones are kept and a portion is missing. The sample consists of 120,000 to 150,000 clones, around 65% of them appearing once. Sequencing was done on a sample of PBMCs. The receptor set was obtained from a male donor in good health and CMV-seronegative. Each CDR3 is given with its conserved first and last residue. The D gene is left open where the match is weak. Expanded clones are given a class, and other clones once, few, many or no size at all.

clone size: .
D gene: .
J gene: TRBJ2-1
V gene: TRBV6-6
CDR3 DNA: TGTGCCAGCTCACCCCCCGGTCTCACGGGGAACAATGAGCAGTTCTTC
CDR3 protein: CASSPPGLTGNNEQFF

clone size: .
D gene: TRBD1
J gene: TRBJ2-2
V gene: TRBV5-1
CDR3 DNA: TGCGCCAGCAGCTGGGACAGGGGGGACACCGGGGAGCTGTTTTTT
CDR3 protein: CASSWDRGDTGELFF

clone size: .
D gene: TRBD2
J gene: TRBJ2-1
V gene: TRBV5-1
CDR3 DNA: TGCGCCAGCAGCTTGGTTTTAGCGGGGAACAATGAGCAGTTCTTC
CDR3 protein: CASSLVLAGNNEQFF

clone size: .
D gene: .
J gene: TRBJ1-2
V gene: TRBV10-3
CDR3 DNA: TGTGCCATCAGTGGGGACATTACTTATGGCTACACCTTC
CDR3 protein: CAISGDITYGYTF

clone size: .
D gene: .
J gene: TRBJ1-1
V gene: TRBV30
CDR3 DNA: TGTGCCTGGAGTACCCTATCGCGGGGAAGAACTGAAGCTTTCTTT
CDR3 protein: CAWSTLSRGRTEAFF

clone size: many
D gene: TRBD1
J gene: TRBJ2-3
V gene: TRBV7-3
CDR3 DNA: TGTGCCAGCAGCCCCGGACAGGGGATCACTAGCACAGATACGCAGTATTTT
CDR3 protein: CASSPGQGITSTDTQYF

clone size: few
D gene: TRBD2
J gene: TRBJ2-7
V gene: TRBV6-1
CDR3 DNA: TGTGCCAGCGCTAGCGGGGGGTCTAGCTCCTACGAGCAGTACTTC
CDR3 protein: CASASGGSSSYEQYF

clone size: .
D gene: TRBD1
J gene: TRBJ1-5
V gene: TRBV27
CDR3 DNA: TGTGCCAGCAGTTTTTCGGGACAGGGAATTAGAGGCAATCAGCCCCAGCATTTT
CDR3 protein: CASSFSGQGIRGNQPQHF

clone size: .
D gene: TRBD1
J gene: TRBJ1-2
V gene: TRBV6-1
CDR3 DNA: TGTGCCAGCAGCCACCCAGGGGGCGGCTATGGCTACACCTTC
CDR3 protein: CASSHPGGGYGYTF

clone size: .
D gene: .
J gene: TRBJ1-5
V gene: TRBV19
CDR3 DNA: TGTGCCAGTAGTATGTGGCAGACAAATCCTCCAGGTCAGCCCCAGCATTTT
CDR3 protein: CASSMWQTNPPGQPQHF

clone size: .
D gene: TRBD1
J gene: TRBJ1-2
V gene: TRBV6-1
CDR3 DNA: TGTGCCAGCAGCCCCGGGGGACAGGGAGGCGGCTACACCTTC
CDR3 protein: CASSPGGQGGGYTF

clone size: .
D gene: .
J gene: TRBJ2-7
V gene: TRBV28
CDR3 DNA: TGTGCCAGCAGTTTCCACGGAGCGAGCTCCTACGAGCAGTACTTC
CDR3 protein: CASSFHGASSYEQYF

clone size: .
D gene: TRBD2
J gene: TRBJ2-1
V gene: TRBV4-3
CDR3 DNA: TGCGCCAGCAGCCAAAGGCGGGGGGGCTTGAATGAGCAGTTCTTC
CDR3 protein: CASSQRRGGLNEQFF

clone size: .
D gene: .
J gene: TRBJ1-4
V gene: TRBV18
CDR3 DNA: TGTGCCAGCTCACCAAAGGGGCACTCAACTAATGAAAAACTGTTTTTT
CDR3 protein: CASSPKGHSTNEKLFF

clone size: .
D gene: TRBD2
J gene: TRBJ2-3
V gene: TRBV7-6
CDR3 DNA: TGTGCCAGCAGCTTAGAAGTCACTAGCGGGGGGGCTGGGGATACGCAGTATTTT
CDR3 protein: CASSLEVTSGGAGDTQYF

clone size: .
D gene: TRBD1
J gene: TRBJ2-7
V gene: TRBV5-4
CDR3 DNA: TGTGCCAGCAGCTCACAGGGGTCCTACGAGCAGTACTTC
CDR3 protein: CASSSQGSYEQYF

clone size: .
D gene: .
J gene: TRBJ2-1
V gene: TRBV19
CDR3 DNA: TGTGCCAGTAGTAGTCGGGAGACAGGGCGCACCTACAATGAGCAGTTCTTC
CDR3 protein: CASSSRETGRTYNEQFF

clone size: .
D gene: .
J gene: TRBJ1-2
V gene: TRBV30
CDR3 DNA: TGTGCCTGGAACCCTTCTTGGGCTGGCTACACCTTC
CDR3 protein: CAWNPSWAGYTF

clone size: few
D gene: .
J gene: TRBJ1-6
V gene: TRBV7-3
CDR3 DNA: TGTGCCAGCAGCCGTGGGGGGGCGAGTTCACCCCTCCACTTT
CDR3 protein: CASSRGGASSPLHF

clone size: few
D gene: .
J gene: TRBJ2-3
V gene: TRBV27
CDR3 DNA: TGTGCCAGCACCGTACAGGGTTCCAACTCAGATACGCAGTATTTT
CDR3 protein: CASTVQGSNSDTQYF

clone size: .
D gene: .
J gene: TRBJ1-3
V gene: TRBV5-1
CDR3 DNA: TGCGCCAGCAGCATAGACACAGGGCAAGGAAGAAACACCATATATTTT
CDR3 protein: CASSIDTGQGRNTIYF

clone size: .
D gene: .
J gene: TRBJ1-2
V gene: TRBV9
CDR3 DNA: TGTGCCAGCAGCGTAGACCTTGGCGGCAACTATGGCTACACCTTC
CDR3 protein: CASSVDLGGNYGYTF

clone size: few
D gene: .
J gene: TRBJ1-1
V gene: TRBV7-2
CDR3 DNA: TGTGCCAGCAGCCCCCCTCGGTCCGTTTATCCTCCTGAAGCTTTCTTT
CDR3 protein: CASSPPRSVYPPEAFF

clone size: few
D gene: TRBD2
J gene: TRBJ2-5
V gene: TRBV27
CDR3 DNA: TGTGCCAGCAGTTTATCGGTGGGACTAGCGGGTCGGGAGACCCAGTACTTC
CDR3 protein: CASSLSVGLAGRETQYF

clone size: .
D gene: TRBD1
J gene: TRBJ2-7
V gene: TRBV19
CDR3 DNA: TGTGCCAGTAGTATGGGGGTTAGGACAGGGATCTACGAGCAGTACTTC
CDR3 protein: CASSMGVRTGIYEQYF

clone size: .
D gene: .
J gene: TRBJ2-7
V gene: TRBV29-1
CDR3 DNA: TGCAGCGTGACAGGGACTTTGAGGGAGCAGTACTTC
CDR3 protein: CSVTGTLREQYF

clone size: .
D gene: TRBD1
J gene: TRBJ1-6
V gene: TRBV10-3
CDR3 DNA: TGTGCCATCAGTGAGTCGGACAGGGACTCACCCCTCCACTTT
CDR3 protein: CAISESDRDSPLHF

clone size: few
D gene: .
J gene: TRBJ1-1
V gene: TRBV7-9
CDR3 DNA: TGTGCCAGCAGCCCCGCACGGGCAGGGGACCCTTTGAACACTGAAGCTTTCTTT
CDR3 protein: CASSPARAGDPLNTEAFF

clone size: .
D gene: TRBD2
J gene: TRBJ2-4
V gene: TRBV5-4
CDR3 DNA: TGTGCCAGCAGCTCGGGACTAGCGGTGGACATTCAGTACTTC
CDR3 protein: CASSSGLAVDIQYF

clone size: .
D gene: .
J gene: TRBJ1-4
V gene: TRBV5-4
CDR3 DNA: TGTGCCAGCAGCCCGGACAGAGCCAATGAAAAACTGTTTTTT
CDR3 protein: CASSPDRANEKLFF

clone size: .
D gene: .
J gene: TRBJ1-1
V gene: TRBV11-3
CDR3 DNA: TGTGCCAGCAGCTTAGCTCCGACAGACACTGAAGCTTTCTTT
CDR3 protein: CASSLAPTDTEAFF

clone size: .
D gene: .
J gene: TRBJ1-2
V gene: TRBV7-9
CDR3 DNA: TGTGCCAGCAGCTGGGGGGGGGCTAACTATGGCTACACCTTC
CDR3 protein: CASSWGGANYGYTF

clone size: .
D gene: .
J gene: TRBJ2-2
V gene: TRBV19
CDR3 DNA: TGTGCCAGTAGTAGCGGAGCAAACACCGGGGAGCTGTTTTTT
CDR3 protein: CASSSGANTGELFF

clone size: few
D gene: .
J gene: TRBJ2-7
V gene: TRBV6-5
CDR3 DNA: TGTGCCAGCAGTCAACCAGGCGGGGGCTGTAAGCAGTACTTC
CDR3 protein: CASSQPGGGCKQYF

clone size: few
D gene: .
J gene: TRBJ1-4
V gene: TRBV18
CDR3 DNA: TGTGCCAGCTCACGACAGTTTAATGAAAAACTGTTTTTT
CDR3 protein: CASSRQFNEKLFF

clone size: .
D gene: TRBD1
J gene: TRBJ2-5
V gene: TRBV5-4
CDR3 DNA: TGTGCCAGCAGCCGGGACAGTGAGACCCAGTACTTC
CDR3 protein: CASSRDSETQYF

clone size: .
D gene: .
J gene: TRBJ1-2
V gene: TRBV18
CDR3 DNA: TGTGCCAGCTCACCACGAGAGGTGGTGGGGGCTGGGGGATATGGCTACACCTTC
CDR3 protein: CASSPREVVGAGGYGYTF

clone size: few
D gene: TRBD1
J gene: TRBJ2-6
V gene: TRBV30
CDR3 DNA: TGTGCCTGGGGACAGGGGGACCCCTCTGGGGCCAACGTCCTGACTTTC
CDR3 protein: CAWGQGDPSGANVLTF

clone size: .
D gene: .
J gene: TRBJ1-1
V gene: TRBV29-1
CDR3 DNA: TGCAGCGTTGTGGGGGACCTACAGGGGAACACTGAAGCTTTCTTT
CDR3 protein: CSVVGDLQGNTEAFF

clone size: .
D gene: TRBD2
J gene: TRBJ2-5
V gene: TRBV7-2
CDR3 DNA: TGTGCCAGCAGGCCTTCTAGCGGGGGTTGGGAGACCCAGTACTTC
CDR3 protein: CASRPSSGGWETQYF

clone size: .
D gene: TRBD1
J gene: TRBJ2-2
V gene: TRBV19
CDR3 DNA: TGTGCCAGTAGGCACACAGGGGGCGGTACCGGGGAGCTGTTTTTT
CDR3 protein: CASRHTGGGTGELFF